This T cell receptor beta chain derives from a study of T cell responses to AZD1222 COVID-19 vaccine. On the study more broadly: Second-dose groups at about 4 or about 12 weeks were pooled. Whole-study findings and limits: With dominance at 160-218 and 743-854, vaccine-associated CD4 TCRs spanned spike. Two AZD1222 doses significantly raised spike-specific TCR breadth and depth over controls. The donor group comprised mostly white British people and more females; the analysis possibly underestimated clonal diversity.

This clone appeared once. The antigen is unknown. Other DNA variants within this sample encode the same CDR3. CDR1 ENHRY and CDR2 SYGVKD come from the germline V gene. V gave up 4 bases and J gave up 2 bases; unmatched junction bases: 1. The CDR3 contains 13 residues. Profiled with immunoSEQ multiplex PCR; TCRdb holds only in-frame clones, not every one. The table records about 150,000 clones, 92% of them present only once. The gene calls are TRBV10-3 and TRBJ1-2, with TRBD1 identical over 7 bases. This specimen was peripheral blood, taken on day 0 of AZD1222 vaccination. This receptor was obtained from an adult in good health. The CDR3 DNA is TGTGCCATCAGTGGGGACAGAAACTATGGCTACACCTTC. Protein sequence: CAISGDRNYGYTF.